This T cell receptor beta chain derives from a study of CD8+ T cells in alopecia areata. There are a few counts of this clone. The treatment was: oral pan-JAK inhibitor, 5-10 mg twice daily. cDNA serving as the sequencing template came from extracted, reverse transcribed RNA. Some clones are missing from TCRdb's copy, which holds only in-frame ones; the method was immunoSEQ multiplex PCR. The sample shows about 42,000 clones, less than 70% of them seen only once. The CDR3 spans 11 residues. Germline V gene lookup returns CDR1 SQVTM and CDR2 ANQGSEA. The trim removed 4 bases at V and 6 bases at J, leaving 2 bases unmatched.

The sequence came from a human donor with alopecia areata. This specimen was CD8+ T cells sorted from blood, taken at week 4, from a patient treated with tofacitinib. The chain uses TRBV29-1 and TRBJ1-1; the match to TRBD1 covers 7 bases. CDR3 coding DNA: TGCAGCGTTGTCAGGGGGGCTGAAGCTTTCTTT. Translating gives CSVVRGAEAFF. Full variable domain (remainder filled in from reference TRBV29-1 and TRBJ1-1): SAVISQKPSRDICQRGTSLTIQCQVDSQVTMMFWYRQQPGQSLTLIATANQGSEATYESGFVIDKFPISRPNLTFSTLTVSNMSPEDSSIYLCSVVRGAEAFFGQGTRLTVV.